This TCR beta chain was identified in a study of shared clonotypes between healthy human individuals. Turning to the study itself: Contributing individuals were a couple of females and a few males aged 18 to 49. There were three CD4 naive, three CD4 memory, two CD8 naive and one CD8 memory plates per donor.

Generated by immunoSEQ multiplex PCR, the TCRdb table keeps only in-frame clones and is missing some. Of 2 million to 2.5 million clones detected, almost 96% appear once; the ten largest clones hold approximately 0.13%. Germline CDR1 and CDR2: SGHVS and FNYEAQ. There are 14 residues in the CDR3. The J segment lost 11 bases and the V segment lost 2 bases, leaving 6 bases of the junction unmatched. The receptor's source is a man younger than 30 in good health. The chain couples TRBV7-6 to TRBJ1-4; 9 bases align to TRBD1. Sequencing was carried out using naive CD4+ T cells sorted from blood. Subset here: CD45RA+ positively selected. CDR3 coding DNA: TGTGCCAGCAGCTTAAAAACAGGGGGCGGCAAACTGTTTTTT. The encoded protein is CASSLKTGGGKLFF.